This T cell receptor beta chain was found in a study of persistence of HIV-infected CD4 T cells. The immunoSEQ assay was version 4, run in survey mode. Libraries were prepared by immunoSEQ multiplex PCR; TCRdb keeps only in-frame clonotypes and omits some of them. The table includes under 20,000 clones, less than 75% detected once. V was cut by 1 base and J by 10 bases, with 17 bases left in between. The CDR3 runs to 15 residues. Germline assignment: CDR1 SEHNR and CDR2 FQNEAQ (reference sequence). By proportion, this clone is medium-sized. The target antigen is unknown. An overlapping HIV-1 Gag peptide pool stimulated these cells at 0.85 to 1 ug/peptide/mL. CD4+ T cells upregulating both CD40 ligand and CD69 were sorted as responding cells. Adults with HIV-1 started suppressive ART while chronically infected. A roughly 20-hour stimulation of CD8-depleted PBMCs used anti-CD28/CD49d costimulation, CD40-blocking antibody and enfuvirtide.

Sequenced here: CD4+ T cells sorted from PBMCs after approximately 19-hour stimulation, sampled from a patient who received antiretroviral therapy. This clonotype was obtained from an adult woman with HIV who was CMV-seropositive. This sequence joins TRBV7-9 and TRBJ2-1; D perhaps matches TRBD1 (6 bases). The CDR3 DNA reads as TGTGCCAGCAGCTTAGAGGGGGATATCGGATGGGAGCAGTTCTTC. It yields the protein CASSLEGDIGWEQFF.